A single sample is the source of the 27 T cell receptor beta chains below, sequenced in a study of control samples from healthy donors and cancer patients. TCRdb's table, derived via immunoSEQ multiplex PCR, lists solely in-frame clones and lacks some. The table records 200,000 to 250,000 clones, roughly 94% of them present only once. Sequenced sample: blood. The receptors here all came from a man aged 45-60 years in good health.

This rearrangement joins TRBV19 to TRBJ1-6; weak D call: TRBD1 (5 bases). The V gene lost 5 bases and the J gene lost 4 bases, with 18 bases spanning the gap. This CDR3 is built from 17 residues. Germline values: CDR1 LNHDA, CDR2 SQIVND (reference sequence). Here the CDR3 reads CASSPQAGTSYNSPLHF. The CDR3 DNA follows: TGTGCCAGTAGTCCTCAGGCGGGGACGTCTTATAATTCACCCCTCCACTTT.

The chain links TRBV19 to TRBJ1-5; no reliable D call. Germline CDR1 LNHDA, CDR2 SQIVND (reference sequence). The CDR3 extends over 14 amino acids. Trimming shortened V by 1 base and J by 7 bases, and 11 bases separated the two germline ends. CDR3 sequence: CASSIAGGPQPQHF. In nucleotides, the CDR3 is TGTGCCAGTAGTATAGCTGGAGGTCCCCAGCCCCAGCATTTT. Full variable domain (remainder filled in from reference TRBV19 and TRBJ1-5): DGGITQSPKYLFRKEGQNVTLSCEQNLNHDAMYWYRQDPGQGLRLIYYSQIVNDFQKGDIAEGYSVSREKKESFPLTVTSAQKNPTAFYLCASSIAGGPQPQHFGDGTRLSIL.

The V call is TRBV3-1 (or the pseudogene TRBV3-2), the J call TRBJ1-2; D not resolved. The germline V and J ends were trimmed by 0 bases and 5 bases, with 10 bases remaining between them. This CDR3 contains 14 residues. The germline V gene has CDR1 LGHDT and CDR2 YNNKEL (reference sequence). CDR3 residues: CASSQDDAYYGYTF. The CDR3 DNA reads as TGTGCCAGCAGCCAAGATGACGCCTATTATGGCTACACCTTC.

The chain employs TRBV9 and TRBJ2-5; 15 bases fit TRBD2. V lost 3 bases to trimming and J lost 1 base; unmatched junction nucleotides: 4. CDR3 length: 17 amino acids. Per germline, CDR1 SGDLS and CDR2 YYNGEE. The chain's CDR3 is CASSDGTSGGIQETQYF. In DNA form, the CDR3 reads TGTGCCAGCAGCGATGGGACTAGCGGGGGGATCCAAGAGACCCAGTACTTC.

The chain combines TRBV6-6 with TRBJ2-6; D not certain. Germline V gene lookup returns CDR1 MNHNY and CDR2 SVGAGI (reference sequence). CDR3 length: 12 residues. Trimming stripped 10 bases from V and 0 bases from J, with 4 bases between. CDR3 sequence: CATSSGANVLTF. The DNA of the CDR3 is TGTGCCACCAGCTCTGGGGCCAACGTCCTGACTTTC.

V and J are TRBV19 and TRBJ1-1; weak D call: TRBD1 (5 bases). Trimming removed 0 bases at V and 0 bases at J, with 14 bases between. CDR1 is LNHDA and CDR2 is SQIVND in the germline V gene (reference sequence). This CDR3 region has 17 residues. The CDR3, as DNA: TGTGCCAGTAGTATAGATCTGGGGGAAACTATGAACACTGAAGCTTTCTTT. Its protein is CASSIDLGETMNTEAFF.

The chain carries TRBV28 and TRBJ2-7; 8 positions match TRBD2. This CDR3 is 15 amino acids long. V lost 5 bases and J lost 2; bases outside the gene matches: 8. CDR1 MDHEN and CDR2 SYDVKM come from the germline V gene. This CDR3 is CASSLSGRGAYEQYF. The CDR3 DNA sequence: TGTGCCAGCAGTCTCAGCGGGCGGGGGGCCTACGAGCAGTACTTC. Based on the CDR3 plus reference TRBV28 and TRBJ2-7, the full variable domain is DVKVTQSSRYLVKRTGEKVFLECVQDMDHENMFWYRQDPGLGLRLIYFSYDVKMKEKGDIPEGYSVSREKKERFSLILESASTNQTSMYLCASSLSGRGAYEQYFGPGTRLTVT.

J is TRBJ2-6 and V is TRBV6-5; D is uncertain. V dropped 4 bases and J dropped 5 bases, with 6 bases sitting between them. Looked up from germline, CDR1 is MNHEY and CDR2 is SVGAGI. This CDR3 has 13 residues. CDR3 bases: TGTGCCAGCAGTTCCGGAAGGGCCAACGTCCTGACTTTC. Translation: CASSSGRANVLTF.

The chain uses TRBV4-1 and TRBJ1-3; no reliable D call. There are 16 residues in the CDR3. V was clipped by 0 bases and J by 0 bases, with 9 bases between them. Per the germline V gene, CDR1 is MGHRA and CDR2 is YSYEKL. CDR3 sequence: CASSQEAVYSGNTIYF. The CDR3 bases are TGCGCCAGCAGCCAAGAGGCGGTTTACTCTGGAAACACCATATATTTT.

The rearrangement joins TRBV30 to TRBJ1-1; 8 nucleotides match TRBD1. Per germline, CDR1 GTSNPN and CDR2 SVGIG (reference sequence). V gave up 0 bases and J gave up 5 bases; unmatched junction bases: 8. The CDR3 spans 15 residues. CDR3 DNA: TGTGCCTGGAGTGTACCCAGGGGGCTGCGGACTGAAGCTTTCTTT. Its translation: CAWSVPRGLRTEAFF.

Concerning this clone: Other DNA sequences in this sample translate to the same CDR3. This sequence joins TRBV7-2 and TRBJ1-2; D might be TRBD1 (5 bases). In germline, CDR1 is SGHTA, CDR2 FQGNSA. Between the trimmed V and J ends, which lost 1 base and 2 bases, there was a span of 8 bases. This CDR3 is 14 amino acids long. CDR3 coding DNA: TGTGCCAGCAGCTTAGGAAGGGGCAACTATGGCTACACCTTC. It translates to CASSLGRGNYGYTF.

The gene calls are TRBV5-1 and TRBJ1-1; 7 nucleotides agree with TRBD1. CDR3 length equals 14 residues. V was clipped by 4 bases and J by 3 bases; unmatched bases: 6. From germline, CDR1 is SGHRS and CDR2 YFSETQ. CDR3 sequence: CASSGPGGDTEAFF. DNA of the CDR3: TGCGCCAGCAGCGGACCAGGGGGGGACACTGAAGCTTTCTTT.

V and J are TRBV18 and TRBJ1-5; D unresolved. The germline V gene has CDR1 KGHSH and CDR2 LQKENI. Trimming removed 3 bases at V and 2 bases at J, with 8 bases between. This CDR3 has 14 amino acids. CDR3 residues: CASSPGIGNQPQHF. The CDR3, as DNA: TGTGCCAGCTCACCCGGAATCGGCAATCAGCCCCAGCATTTT.

The V gene is TRBV7-9, the J gene TRBJ2-1; 8 nucleotides align to TRBD2. V shed 5 bases and J 4 bases; nucleotides not matched to a gene: 13. This CDR3 spans 17 amino acids. The germline CDR1 and CDR2 sequences are SEHNR and FQNEAQ (reference sequence). CDR3 nucleotides: TGTGCCAGCAGCAAGGACCCCACTGCGGGGGGATACAATGAGCAGTTCTTC. This gives the protein CASSKDPTAGGYNEQFF.

V is TRBV7-9 and J is TRBJ1-3; no reliable D call. Germline-derived CDR1 and CDR2 are SEHNR and FQNEAQ (reference sequence). The CDR3 is 15 residues long. Trimming shortened V by 5 bases and J by 1 base, and 12 bases separated the two germline ends. In DNA, the CDR3 is TGTGCCAGCAGCCCCCGAGGGATATCTGGAAACACCATATATTTT. As protein: CASSPRGISGNTIYF.

The gene calls are TRBV6-5 and TRBJ1-6; no definite D call. CDR3 size: 15 residues. V was pared by 6 bases and J by 9 bases, with 18 bases between. Germline V gene lookup returns CDR1 MNHEY and CDR2 SVGAGI. In nucleotides, the CDR3 is TGTGCCAGCAGCCGCGTGGCAGCCCGGGGTTCACCCCTCCACTTT. Its translation: CASSRVAARGSPLHF.

V and J are TRBV3-1 (or the pseudogene TRBV3-2) and TRBJ1-5, with 9 bases that match TRBD1. V dropped 1 base and J dropped 5; count of bases not matched to a gene: 3. This CDR3 region has 15 residues. Germline CDR1 LGHDT, CDR2 YNNKEL (reference sequence). CDR3 sequence: CASSQGQGGYQPQHF. The CDR3 DNA sequence: TGTGCCAGCAGCCAAGGACAGGGGGGATATCAGCCCCAGCATTTT.

The rearrangement joins TRBV18 to TRBJ2-1, with D hard to call. CDR3 size: 15 residues. Germline CDR1 KGHSH, CDR2 LQKENI. V was clipped by 2 bases and J by 2 bases, with 10 bases between them. CDR3 sequence (DNA): TGTGCCAGCTCACCAATCAGCAGAGCCTACAATGAGCAGTTCTTC. Its translation: CASSPISRAYNEQFF. The full variable domain, its missing parts supplied by reference TRBV18 and TRBJ2-1, is NAGVMQNPRHLVRRRGQEARLRCSPMKGHSHVYWYRQLPEEGLKFMVYLQKENIIDESGMPKERFSAEFPKEGPSILRIQQVVRGDSAAYFCASSPISRAYNEQFFGPGTRLTVL.

This chain uses TRBV19 with TRBJ2-1; maybe TRBD2 (6 bases). Germline CDR1 is LNHDA and CDR2 is SQIVND (reference sequence). Trimming left V 6 bases short and J 4 bases short, with 13 bases between. The CDR3 has 14 residues. This CDR3 is CASSGTPNYNEQFF. Written as DNA, the CDR3 is TGTGCCAGTAGCGGGACTCCGAATTACAATGAGCAGTTCTTC.

This clone has a single count. This chain joins TRBV24-1 and TRBJ1-5; the D is unclear. Germline V CDR1 and CDR2: KGHDR, SFDVKD. V was clipped by 4 bases and J by 4 bases, with 10 bases between them. The CDR3 has 14 amino acids. The CDR3 sequence: CATSEGTNNQPQHF. For the CDR3, the DNA is TGTGCCACCAGTGAAGGTACTAATAATCAGCCCCAGCATTTT.

V is TRBV6-5 and J is TRBJ2-5, with 10 bases matching TRBD1. V gave up 6 bases and J gave up 5 bases; unmatched junction bases: 9. This CDR3 is built from 15 residues. Germline loops: CDR1 MNHEY, CDR2 SVGAGI. The CDR3 DNA sequence: TGTGCCAGCAGCCGACGACAGGGGGCAAAGGAGACCCAGTACTTC. This translates into CASSRRQGAKETQYF.

Of note for this clone: Other nucleotide sequences in the sample specify the same CDR3. CDR3 coding DNA: TGTGCCAGCAGCCCTCGGGGTGGCTATGGCTACACCTTC. Translation gives CASSPRGGYGYTF. The chain uses TRBV27 and TRBJ1-2; no clear D. Germline V gene sequence: CDR1 MNHEY, CDR2 SMNVEV (reference sequence). The germline V and J ends were trimmed by 6 bases and 4 bases, with 12 bases remaining between them. The CDR3 covers 13 residues.

This clone was detected only once. V usage is TRBV27 and J usage is TRBJ2-1, with 7 bases fitting TRBD1. V gave up 7 bases and J gave up 9 bases; unmatched junction bases: 18. The germline V gene has CDR1 MNHEY and CDR2 SMNVEV (reference sequence). The CDR3 has 16 amino acids. CDR3 in DNA: TGTGCCAGCACTCTTCAAGGGGGCCTGAGTCCAGCTGAGCAGTTCTTC. Translated, it gives CASTLQGGLSPAEQFF.

The chain carries TRBV28 and TRBJ1-1; the D gene is possibly TRBD1 (6 bases). The CDR3 spans 15 residues. V was trimmed by 2 bases and J by 10 bases, leaving 20 bases between them. Per the germline V gene, CDR1 is MDHEN and CDR2 is SYDVKM. CDR3 in amino acids: CASSLGLAWSRGAFF. CDR3 DNA sequence: TGTGCCAGCAGTTTAGGTTTGGCGTGGAGCAGGGGAGCTTTCTTT.

J is TRBJ1-2 and V is TRBV6-6, with D possibly being TRBD1 (6 bases). V lost 6 bases to trimming and J lost 8 bases, with 16 bases between them. From germline, CDR1 is MNHNY and CDR2 SVGAGI (reference sequence). The CDR3 contains 13 residues. This CDR3 reads CASRSQGPYGYTF. CDR3 sequence (DNA): TGTGCCAGCAGATCACAGGGACCCTACGGCTACACCTTC.

V is TRBV7-2 and J is TRBJ2-3; weak D call: TRBD1 (7 bases). V dropped 0 bases and J dropped 6 bases, with 13 bases sitting between them. The germline V gene has CDR1 SGHTA and CDR2 FQGNSA. CDR3 length: 15 residues. CDR3 sequence: CASSLAGGGIDTQYF. Written as DNA, the CDR3 is TGTGCCAGCAGCTTAGCAGGAGGGGGCATCGATACGCAGTATTTT. Using reference TRBV7-2 and TRBJ2-3 for the parts outside the CDR3, the full variable domain is GAGVSQSPSNKVTEKGKDVELRCDPISGHTALYWYRQSLGQGLEFLIYFQGNSAPDKSGLPSDRFSAERTGGSVSTLTIQRTQQEDSAVYLCASSLAGGGIDTQYFGPGTRLTVL.

The rearrangement links TRBV2 to TRBJ2-2; a weak D match, TRBD1 (5 bases). CDR1 and CDR2 from the germline V gene are SNHLY and FYNNEI. Trimming took 5 bases from V and 1 from J, leaving 8 bases between them. This CDR3 comprises 14 residues. The CDR3: CASSWQGNTGELFF. Here the CDR3 DNA reads TGTGCCAGCAGTTGGCAGGGGAACACCGGGGAGCTGTTTTTT.